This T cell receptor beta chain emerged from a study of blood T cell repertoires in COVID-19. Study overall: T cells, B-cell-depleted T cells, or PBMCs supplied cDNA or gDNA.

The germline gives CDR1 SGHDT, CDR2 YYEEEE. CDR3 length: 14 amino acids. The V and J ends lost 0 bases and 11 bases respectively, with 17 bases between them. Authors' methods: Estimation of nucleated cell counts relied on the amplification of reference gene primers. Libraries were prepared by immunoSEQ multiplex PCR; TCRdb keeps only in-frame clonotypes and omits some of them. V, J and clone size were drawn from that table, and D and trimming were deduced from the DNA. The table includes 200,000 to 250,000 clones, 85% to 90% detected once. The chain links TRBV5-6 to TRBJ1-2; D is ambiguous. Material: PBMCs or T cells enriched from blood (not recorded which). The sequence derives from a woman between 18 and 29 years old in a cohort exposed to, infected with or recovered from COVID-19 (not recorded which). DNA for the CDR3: TGTGCCAGCAGCTTGGTAAGGACCAACGCGGGGTACACCTTC. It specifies CASSLVRTNAGYTF.